The 18 T cell receptor beta chains listed next were all sequenced from one sample in a study of cytomegalovirus exposure and HLA in healthy donors. The PCR used 60 Vbeta and 13 Jbeta primers. The data were produced by immunoSEQ multiplex PCR, yet TCRdb's version contains in-frame clones alone and is incomplete. Recorded for this sample: around 25,000 clones. The sequenced sample consisted of PBMCs. The receptors come from a male donor in good health and CMV-seropositive.

V gene TRBV29-1 combines with J gene TRBJ1-4; 7 bases align to TRBD1. CDR3 length: 12 amino acids. Looked up from germline, CDR1 is SQVTM and CDR2 is ANQGSEA. With 6 bases clipped from V and 7 bases from J, the junction kept 5 bases outside the gene matches. CDR3 DNA sequence: TGCAGCGTCTGGACAGGCGGTGAAAAACTGTTTTTT. This gives the protein CSVWTGGEKLFF.

V and J are TRBV18 and TRBJ1-3, with 9 bases matching TRBD1. The V gene end was trimmed by 5 bases and the J gene end by 0 bases; junction bases not matched to a gene: 5. This CDR3 spans 16 amino acids. Germline V gene sequence: CDR1 KGHSH, CDR2 LQKENI. CDR3 loop: CASSVSGQGSGNTIYF. Written as DNA, the CDR3 is TGTGCCAGCTCAGTCTCGGGACAGGGCTCTGGAAACACCATATATTTT.

The chain carries TRBV6-1 and TRBJ2-2; TRBD2 matches 10 bases. This CDR3 contains 20 residues. V dropped 4 bases and J dropped 0; count of bases not matched to a gene: 14. CDR1 MNHNS and CDR2 SASEGT come from the germline V gene. The CDR3 spells CASSGTGTSDFVSNTGELFF. CDR3 nucleotide sequence: TGTGCCAGCAGTGGTACCGGGACTAGCGACTTCGTATCGAACACCGGGGAGCTGTTTTTT.

The chain combines TRBV7-3 with TRBJ1-1; TRBD1 is a possible D gene (5 bases). Germline V CDR1 and CDR2: SGHTA, FQGTGA. This CDR3 region has 14 residues. Trimming removed 1 base at V and 3 bases at J, with 9 bases between. In DNA, the CDR3 is TGTGCCAGCAGCTTAAGTGGCAGGGACACTGAAGCTTTCTTT. The encoded protein is CASSLSGRDTEAFF.

As concerns this clone: A read error may account for a junction end that differs from germline. The rearrangement joins TRBV6-6 to TRBJ1-2; 9 bases match TRBD1. Germline CDR1 and CDR2: MNHNY and SVGAGI (reference sequence). This CDR3 region has 11 residues. CDR3 in DNA: TGTGCCAGCTACTCCGGGACAGGGAAAGCCTTC. Translated: CASYSGTGKAF.

The genes are TRBV19 and TRBJ1-5; a possible D gene is TRBD1 (5 bases). Germline V CDR1 and CDR2: LNHDA, SQIVND (reference sequence). The CDR3 covers 17 residues. The V end was cut by 0 bases, the J end by 0 bases, with 12 bases between. CDR3 protein: CASSIDTDSYSNQPQHF. CDR3 coding DNA: TGTGCCAGTAGTATAGATACCGACAGTTATAGCAATCAGCCCCAGCATTTT.

The chain joins TRBV19 to TRBJ1-6, with D tentatively TRBD1 (5 bases). V lost 7 bases to trimming and J lost 8 bases, with 18 bases between them. This CDR3 has 15 residues. Germline lookup yields CDR1 LNHDA and CDR2 SQIVND (reference sequence). The CDR3 region is CASTPGGTSYSPLHF. The CDR3, as DNA: TGTGCCAGTACTCCGGGGGGAACTTCTTATTCACCCCTCCACTTT.

The V and J genes are TRBV6-5 and TRBJ2-7; 12 bases are shared with TRBD1. With 4 bases clipped from V and 8 bases from J, the junction kept 6 bases outside the gene matches. The germline CDR1 and CDR2 sequences are MNHEY and SVGAGI. The CDR3 sequence is 14 residues long. CDR3 sequence reads: CASSLPGQGAKQYF. The CDR3 region has the DNA TGTGCCAGCAGTTTACCGGGACAGGGGGCAAAGCAGTACTTC.

The genes are TRBV5-1 and TRBJ1-1, with a tentative D call TRBD1 (5 bases). Germline V gene data show CDR1 as SGHRS and CDR2 as YFSETQ. This CDR3 has 15 residues. V lost 0 bases and J lost 5, with 14 bases in between. The CDR3 DNA is TGCGCCAGCAGCTTGGCGGTAGGGGCGGGAACTGAAGCTTTCTTT. Amino acid sequence: CASSLAVGAGTEAFF.

The chain uses TRBV9 and TRBJ2-5; D possibly corresponds to TRBD1 (6 bases). Germline V gives CDR1 SGDLS, CDR2 YYNGEE. The CDR3 runs 13 residues. V lost 4 bases and J 3 bases, leaving 10 bases between the germline ends. The CDR3 sequence is CASSPGTKETQYF. In nucleotides, the CDR3 is TGTGCCAGCAGCCCGGGGACAAAAGAGACCCAGTACTTC.

The CDR3 loop is CASSSTANYGYTF. In DNA form, the CDR3 reads TGTGCCAGCAGCAGTACAGCTAACTATGGCTACACCTTC. The chain uses TRBV9 and TRBJ1-2, with D uncertain. The CDR3 length is 13 residues. With 4 bases removed from V and 0 bases from J, the gap between germline ends came to 7 bases. Germline V gene lookup returns CDR1 SGDLS and CDR2 YYNGEE.

The rearrangement links TRBV29-1 to TRBJ1-1; weak D call: TRBD1 (6 bases). The CDR3 length is 13 residues. The germline V gene has CDR1 SQVTM and CDR2 ANQGSEA. V was pared by 7 bases and J by 5 bases, with 17 bases between. CDR3 in amino acids: CSATTPGQTEAFF. The CDR3 DNA sequence: TGCAGCGCAACGACTCCGGGACAAACTGAAGCTTTCTTT.

This chain connects TRBV6-1 to TRBJ2-3; the D gene is possibly TRBD2 (7 bases). CDR1 is MNHNS, CDR2 SASEGT, per germline. V shed 6 bases and J shed 1 base, with 11 bases lying between them. The CDR3 has 14 amino acids. The CDR3 nucleotides are TGTGCCAGCAGCCCGGGGGGCGGCACAGATACGCAGTATTTT. It specifies CASSPGGGTDTQYF.

This rearrangement joins TRBV11-1 to TRBJ2-3, with 12 nucleotides matching TRBD2. The CDR3 totals 15 residues. With 0 bases clipped from V and 5 bases from J, the junction kept 0 bases outside the gene matches. Per the germline V gene, CDR1 is SGHAT and CDR2 is FQDESV (reference sequence). The CDR3 DNA sequence: TGTGCCAGCAGCTTAGCGGGACTAGCGGGAGATACGCAGTATTTT. Translating it yields CASSLAGLAGDTQYF.

The J gene is TRBJ2-7, the V gene TRBV27; 7 positions match TRBD2. This CDR3 is built from 12 residues. After removal of 5 bases from V and 3 bases from J, the junction contained 1 base not matched to a gene. CDR1 is MNHEY and CDR2 is SMNVEV in the germline V gene (reference sequence). The CDR3 spells CASSGGGYEQYF. In DNA form, the CDR3 reads TGTGCCAGCAGTGGCGGGGGCTACGAGCAGTACTTC.

The chain carries TRBV5-1 and TRBJ1-2, with D unclear. CDR1 and CDR2 (germline): SGHRS, YFSETQ. CDR3 size: 15 residues. V shed 3 bases and J shed 4 bases, with 16 bases lying between them. The CDR3 protein is CASSSSPGLFYGYTF. In DNA, the CDR3 is TGCGCCAGCAGCTCCTCGCCAGGCCTTTTCTATGGCTACACCTTC. Full variable domain (rest looked up from reference TRBV5-1 and TRBJ1-2): KAGVTQTPRYLIKTRGQQVTLSCSPISGHRSVSWYQQTPGQGLQFLFEYFSETQRNKGNFPGRFSGRQFSNSRSEMNVSTLELGDSALYLCASSSSPGLFYGYTFGSGTRLTVV.

The chain is built from TRBV7-2 and TRBJ2-3; 13 nucleotides agree with TRBD2. The CDR3 length is 16 residues. The germline CDR1 and CDR2 sequences are SGHTA and FQGNSA. V lost 5 bases and J lost 4; bases outside the gene matches: 6. The CDR3 region is CASSRSLAGGPDTQYF. The CDR3 DNA reads TGTGCCAGCAGCCGATCACTAGCGGGAGGGCCAGATACGCAGTATTTT.

The V gene is TRBV4-2, the J gene TRBJ2-7; 7 bases agree with TRBD1. The germline V gene encodes CDR1 LGHNA and CDR2 YNFKEQ. The CDR3 has 14 amino acids. J was trimmed by 0 bases and V by 4 bases; bases with no gene match: 3. Here the CDR3 DNA reads TGTGCCAGCAGCCCCCAGGGGGACTCCTACGAGCAGTACTTC. Amino acid sequence: CASSPQGDSYEQYF.